In this sample, the clone carrying this T cell receptor beta chain turned up a few times. Its antigen is currently unknown. This record comes from a study of T-cell memory formation after mild COVID-19. Regarding the study as a whole: CD4+ contracting clones were found mainly in CM and EM, and CD8+ ones in EMRA.

V dropped 0 bases and J dropped 7 bases, with 10 bases sitting between them. The CDR3 totals 14 residues. Per the germline V gene, CDR1 is SGHRS and CDR2 is YFSETQ. TCRdb reprocessed the 5' RACE reads with MiXCR, giving one entry per CDR3 protein. The table includes approximately 430,000 distinct CDR3 sequences, more than 20% detected once. The sequenced sample consisted of PBMCs or a T cell subset sorted from them (not recorded which). This TCR was sampled from an adult woman who had mild COVID-19 (a few samples of this study predate the infection). Cell type and time point are not known. V is TRBV5-1 and J is TRBJ2-2; a possible D gene is TRBD1 (5 bases). CDR3 in amino acids: CASSLVPGIGELFF. For the CDR3, the DNA is TGCGCCAGCAGCTTGGTACCAGGGATCGGGGAGCTGTTTTTT.